This T cell receptor (beta chain) was obtained from a study of cytomegalovirus exposure and HLA in healthy donors. As to this clone: Antigen specificity is unknown.

Study-level results: In an earlier analysis, productive rearrangement rates for most beta V segments clustered near 87% or 30%. Researchers catalogued around 150 TCR beta chains as cytomegalovirus-associated.

The PCR had 60 Vbeta and 13 Jbeta primers. The repertoire was sequenced with immunoSEQ multiplex PCR; TCRdb's copy has only in-frame clones and lacks some. Of around 210,000 clones listed, 70% to 90% were seen once; the top ten hold around 0.23%. This receptor was taken from a girl aged 2-10 years in good health and CMV-seronegative. The sequenced sample was PBMCs.

CDR3 region: CAWTRGQGRTEAFF. The CDR3 nucleotides are TGTGCCTGGACCAGGGGGCAGGGTCGCACTGAAGCTTTCTTT. The J gene is TRBJ1-1, the V gene TRBV30, with 8 bases matching TRBD1. Germline values: CDR1 GTSNPN, CDR2 SVGIG (reference sequence). V lost 4 bases, J lost 4 bases, and 8 bases stayed unmatched. The CDR3 contains 14 residues.